The TCR beta chain under discussion was sequenced for a study of neurological immune-mediated disorders. Study outcomes and limitations: Multiple sclerosis was found to have the least TCR clonal expansion, below healthy controls, and HTLV-1-associated myelopathy the most. Phylogenetic grouping assigned the repertoires of 18 of 34 multiple sclerosis patients to a single related-CDR3 cluster, representing a possible signature.

This clonotype was seen many times. Its specificity is not known. The CDR3 spans 16 residues. Trimming at V came to 0 bases and at J to 5 bases, leaving 7 bases not matched to a gene. CDR1 is SGHRS, CDR2 YFSETQ, per germline. TCRdb reprocessed the 5' RACE reads via MiXCR and lists one record per CDR3 protein. Of tens of thousands of distinct CDR3 sequences listed, 3.4% are singletons. The sequence was obtained from a man in his forties with multiple sclerosis. Material for sequencing was PBMCs. This chain uses TRBV5-1 with TRBJ2-3, with 9 bases fitting TRBD2. CDR3 bases: TGCGCCAGCAGCTTGGGTAGCGGGGGTAAAAGAGATACGCAGTATTTT. It specifies CASSLGSGGKRDTQYF.